The clone carrying this TCR beta chain has only a few counts. The CDR3 runs 17 residues. The V gene's germline CDR1 is ENHRY and CDR2 SYGVKD. V gave up 4 bases and J gave up 2 bases; unmatched junction bases: 6. In the original workflow: Amplification from reference gene primers served as the basis for estimated nucleated cell counts. Sequenced by immunoSEQ multiplex PCR; TCRdb stores in-frame clones only, minus some. The DNA was the basis for D and trimming; V, J and clone size are from that table. The table includes 52,000 or so clones, about three quarters detected once. This record comes from a study of blood T cell repertoires in COVID-19.

The specimen sequenced was peripheral blood. The sequence was obtained from a man between 45 and 60 years old with active or convalescent COVID-19. The chain joins TRBV10-3 to TRBJ2-2, with TRBD2 matching 11 bases. CDR3 DNA: TGTGCCATCAGTGCCTCCGGGACTAGCGGAAACACCGGGGAGCTGTTTTTT. Amino acid sequence: CAISASGTSGNTGELFF.